This TCR beta chain was recorded in a study of blood T cell repertoires in COVID-19. Overall study context: Some COVID-19 samples were acute and others convalescent; all came from the United States, Italy and Spain.

This CDR3 has 19 amino acids. Unmatched junction bases numbered 11, after V lost 5 bases and J lost 2 bases. Germline CDR1 LNHDA, CDR2 SQIVND (reference sequence). Original handling: Estimation of nucleated cell counts relied on the amplification of reference gene primers. The method was immunoSEQ multiplex PCR; TCRdb's version includes in-frame clones alone and lacks a portion of them. V and J calls and clone size are as listed in that table; D and trimming were resolved from the DNA. The data show 150,000 to 200,000 clones, 84% seen once. The rearrangement links TRBV19 to TRBJ2-6; 11 positions match TRBD1. The sequence was collected from a human donor with acute or convalescent COVID-19. The donor label of this sample is uncertain. The sequencing input was peripheral blood. The CDR3: CASSSDRGLLGPGANVLTF. The CDR3 DNA follows: TGTGCCAGTAGTTCGGACAGGGGGCTACTGGGGCCTGGGGCCAACGTCCTGACTTTC.